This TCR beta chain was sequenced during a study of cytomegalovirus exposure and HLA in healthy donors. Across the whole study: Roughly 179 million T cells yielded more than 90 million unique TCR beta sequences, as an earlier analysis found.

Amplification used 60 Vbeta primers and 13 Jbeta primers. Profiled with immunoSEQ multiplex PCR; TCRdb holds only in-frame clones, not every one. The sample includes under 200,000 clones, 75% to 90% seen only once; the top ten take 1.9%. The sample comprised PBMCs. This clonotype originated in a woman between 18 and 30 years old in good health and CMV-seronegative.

The CDR3 nucleotides read TGTGCCAGCAGTCGCCCGGGACAGGGACTAGGTGGCTACACCTTC. It translates to CASSRPGQGLGGYTF. V usage is TRBV6-5 and J usage is TRBJ1-2; 9 positions match TRBD1. The CDR3 loop spans 15 amino acids. With V trimmed by 5 bases and J by 7 bases, 11 bases remained unmatched. From germline, CDR1 is MNHEY and CDR2 SVGAGI.